This T cell receptor beta chain was found in a study of technical replicates of blood from a few donors. The repertoire was sequenced with immunoSEQ multiplex PCR; TCRdb's copy has only in-frame clones and lacks some. The profile covers about 100,000 clones, with just over 95% appearing a single time and roughly 0.19% taken by the ten largest. The CDR3 has 14 residues. Trimming pared 1 base from V and 5 bases from J, leaving 9 bases between. The germline gives CDR1 LGHNA, CDR2 YNFKEQ. The genes are TRBV4-2 and TRBJ1-5; unclear D gene. The sequence derives from a human donor in good health. The sample consisted of T cells isolated from PBMCs. The CDR3 coding sequence is TGTGCCAGCAGCCAAGGGAGGTCGGATCAGCCCCAGCATTTT. Translation: CASSQGRSDQPQHF.